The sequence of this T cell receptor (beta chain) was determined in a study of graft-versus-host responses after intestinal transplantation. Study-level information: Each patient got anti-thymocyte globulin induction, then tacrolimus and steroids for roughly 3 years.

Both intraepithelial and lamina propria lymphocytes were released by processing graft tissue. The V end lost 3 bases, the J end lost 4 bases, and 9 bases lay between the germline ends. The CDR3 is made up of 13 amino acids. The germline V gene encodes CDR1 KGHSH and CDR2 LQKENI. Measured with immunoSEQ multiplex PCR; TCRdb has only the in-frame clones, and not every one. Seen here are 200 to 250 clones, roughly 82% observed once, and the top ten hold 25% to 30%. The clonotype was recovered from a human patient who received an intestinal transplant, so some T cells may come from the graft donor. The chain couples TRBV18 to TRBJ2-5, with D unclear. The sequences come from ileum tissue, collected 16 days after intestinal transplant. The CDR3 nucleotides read TGTGCCAGCTCACCGATGGCCTTAGAGACCCAGTACTTC. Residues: CASSPMALETQYF.